Sequencing of this T cell receptor beta chain was carried out in a study of CD8 T cells in ankylosing spondylitis. Overall study findings and caveats: What seemed typical of ankylosing spondylitis blood was a TCR beta motif built from several highly homologous variants.

The length of the CDR3 is 15 residues. Germline-derived CDR1 and CDR2 are MGHRA and YSYEKL. V lost 1 base to trimming and J lost 2 bases, with 9 bases between them. Turning to this clonotype: Its antigen is still unknown.

From the 5' RACE reads, TCRdb called clonotypes with MiXCR, one entry per CDR3 protein. Among 390,000 or so distinct CDR3 sequences listed, about 22% were seen once. Sequencing was carried out using blood, either unsorted or a sorted T cell fraction (not recorded which). V gene TRBV4-1 combines with J gene TRBJ2-1; D unclear. The TCR was taken from a male donor with ankylosing spondylitis. CDR3 residues: CASSQGTFAYNEQFF. In DNA form, the CDR3 reads TGCGCCAGCAGCCAAGGAACCTTTGCCTACAATGAGCAGTTCTTC.